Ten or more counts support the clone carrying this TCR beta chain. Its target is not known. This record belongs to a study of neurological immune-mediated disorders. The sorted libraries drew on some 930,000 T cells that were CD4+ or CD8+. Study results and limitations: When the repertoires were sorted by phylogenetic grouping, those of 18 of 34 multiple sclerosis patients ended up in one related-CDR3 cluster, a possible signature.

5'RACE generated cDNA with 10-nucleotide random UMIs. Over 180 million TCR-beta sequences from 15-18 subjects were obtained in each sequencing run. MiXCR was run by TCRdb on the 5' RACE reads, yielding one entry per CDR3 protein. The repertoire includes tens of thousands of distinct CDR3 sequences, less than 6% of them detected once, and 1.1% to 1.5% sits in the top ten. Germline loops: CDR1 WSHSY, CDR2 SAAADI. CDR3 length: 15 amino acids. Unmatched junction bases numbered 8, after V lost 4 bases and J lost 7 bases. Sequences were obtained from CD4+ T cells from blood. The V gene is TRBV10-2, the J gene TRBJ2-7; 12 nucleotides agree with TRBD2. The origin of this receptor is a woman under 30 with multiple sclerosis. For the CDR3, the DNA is TGCGCCAGCAGTGCACTAGCGGGGGGTTATGGTGAGCAGTACTTC. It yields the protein CASSALAGGYGEQYF.